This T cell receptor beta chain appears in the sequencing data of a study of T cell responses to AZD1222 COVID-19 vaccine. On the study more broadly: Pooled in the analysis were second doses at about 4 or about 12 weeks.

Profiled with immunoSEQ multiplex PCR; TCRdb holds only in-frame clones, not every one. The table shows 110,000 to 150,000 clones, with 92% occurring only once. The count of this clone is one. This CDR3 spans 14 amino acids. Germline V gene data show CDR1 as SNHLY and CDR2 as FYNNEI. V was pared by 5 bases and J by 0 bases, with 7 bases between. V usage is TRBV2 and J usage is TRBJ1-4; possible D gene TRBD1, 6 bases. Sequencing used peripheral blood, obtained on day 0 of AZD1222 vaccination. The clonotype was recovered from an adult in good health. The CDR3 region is CASSTGSTNEKLFF. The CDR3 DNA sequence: TGTGCCAGCAGTACAGGGTCAACTAATGAAAAACTGTTTTTT.